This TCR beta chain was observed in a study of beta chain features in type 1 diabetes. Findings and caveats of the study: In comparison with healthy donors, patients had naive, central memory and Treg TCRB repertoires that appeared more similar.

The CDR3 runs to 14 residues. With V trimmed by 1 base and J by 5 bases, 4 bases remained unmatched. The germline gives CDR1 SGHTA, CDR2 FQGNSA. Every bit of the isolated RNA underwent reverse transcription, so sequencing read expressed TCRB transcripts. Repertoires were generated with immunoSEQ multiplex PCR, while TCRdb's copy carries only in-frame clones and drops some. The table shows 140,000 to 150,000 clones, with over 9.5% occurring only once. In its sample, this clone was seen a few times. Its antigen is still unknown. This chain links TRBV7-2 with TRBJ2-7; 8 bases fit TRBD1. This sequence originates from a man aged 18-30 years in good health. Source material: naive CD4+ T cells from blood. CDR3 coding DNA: TGTGCCAGCAGCTTAGACAGGGGGAACGACGAGCAGTACTTC. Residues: CASSLDRGNDEQYF.